This T cell receptor beta chain was sequenced for a study of beta chain features in type 1 diabetes (dated 2018 in TCRdb). Study-wide context: Patients and healthy donors did not differ in mean age, gender distribution, total cell number or subset yield. A total of approximately 99,000,000 sorted cells were examined across all samples, and RNA yield correlated strongly with the number of cells per subset. In the study, recently diagnosed type 1 diabetes patients and matched healthy donors were compared on the TCRB repertoires of their sorted circulating CD4+ T cell subsets. Whereas all 30 or so donors provided naive and central memory subsets, regulatory and stem cell-like memory subsets were isolated from just 8 patients and roughly eight healthy donors.

All of the isolated RNA was reverse transcribed with the High Capacity cDNA Reverse Transcription Kit, so expressed TCRB transcripts were sequenced. Naive, central memory and regulatory T cell samples underwent deep immunoSEQ sequencing, averaging approximately 3.3 million total reads per sample. After sorted cells were lysed in RLT buffer, RNA was extracted with DNase-treated RNeasy Micro or Mini kits, with the choice depending on cell number. To prevent cross-contamination, each cell subset was processed individually, whereas patient and healthy donor samples were processed jointly. The immunoSEQ multiplex PCR was used to amplify TCRB sequences from cDNA, yielding 87-bp fragments that span the CDR3 region. Sequencing of the amplicons was done on the Illumina HiSeq platform. The study's processing was this. Synthetic template baselines were used to correct PCR bias computationally, reads within Hamming distance 2 were collapsed, and singletons that could not be merged were discarded. By aligning reads against IMGT, V, D and J genes, CDR3 length, and insertions or deletions at six rearrangement sites were assigned. Within each subset, clonotype counts were normalized to the number of sorted cells before true diversity and Gini coefficients were calculated with the tcR R package. Repertoire sharing was quantified using the overlap coefficient calculated on TCRB nucleotide sequences. As stored in TCRdb, this immuneACCESS dataset retains in-frame rearrangements with V and J assigned. A fraction of the clones does not appear; measured against another copy, unresolved V genes explain less than half of the discrepancy, and the remainder lacks a known reason. For V, J and clone size, that table is used; D and trimming come from the DNA. This sample comprises more than 150,000 clones, around 10% of them detected only once. The leading ten clones occupy over 2% of the sample.

From each donor, a single peripheral blood sample of about 100 mL on average was drawn into heparinised tubes. Naive, central memory, regulatory and stem cell-like memory CD4+ T cells were sorted on a BD FACSAria II using a panel including CD45RO, CCR7, CD25, CD127, CD95 and CD27. All sorted populations exceeded 95% purity. PBMCs were isolated immediately by Lymphoprep density gradient centrifugation and stained directly without culture. Samples were stained and sorted in pairs, with one healthy donor and one patient per experiment, so that batch effects were minimized. The sample holds a few counts of this clone. Which antigen it targets is not known. One base away there is no much larger clone; base qualities are not given. The trim is 2 bases for V and 2 bases for J, with a gap of 13 bases between the germline ends. The CDR3, cysteine through phenylalanine, is 17 amino acids long. CDR3 DNA only is kept here, 51 bases in frame from base 1. For CDR1 and CDR2, the germline V gene lists MDHEN and SYDVKM.

What the study reported, not specific to this receptor: Because the HLA sub-analyses included only small numbers of individuals, any influence of HLA type on TCRB rearrangement was left unresolved. In all four CD4+ subsets, TCRB CDR3 length was moderately but significantly shorter in type 1 diabetes patients. Patients with type 1 diabetes made fewer insertions and deleted more nucleotides at VDJ recombination sites, implying thymic rearrangement abnormalities. Shorter templates might have been favored by PCR, but patient and control samples were amplified and corrected together, so both groups would have been affected equally by any skew. Because cDNA was sequenced instead of genomic DNA, activated cells with high expression could be over-represented, although the groups did not differ in activation or CD3 levels. Naive, central memory and regulatory TCRB repertoires appeared more similar among patients than among healthy donors.

Here the chain combines TRBV28 and TRBJ2-6; TRBD2 is perhaps the D gene, given 6 matching bases. What was sequenced was central memory CD4+ T cells from blood. The TCR comes from a man in his late teens or twenties in good health. This receptor carries the CDR3 CASSLAAGRTGANVLTF. The DNA sequence reads TGTGCCAGCAGTTTAGCGGCGGGGCGAACTGGGGCCAACGTCCTGACTTTC.